The clone carrying this T cell receptor (beta chain) was seen at least ten times. The data are from a study of neurological immune-mediated disorders. The junction had 8 bases not matched to a gene; V was cut back by 3 bases and J by 9 bases. Germline values: CDR1 SGHDN, CDR2 FVKESK. The CDR3 is made up of 14 amino acids. cDNA synthesis was performed by 5'RACE with 10-nucleotide random UMIs. TCRdb reprocessed the 5' RACE reads via MiXCR and lists one record per CDR3 protein. The sample holds approximately 82,000 distinct CDR3 sequences, 2% to 3% seen once. Material for sequencing was PBMCs. This receptor was identified in a woman aged 30 to 39 with multiple sclerosis. The chain carries TRBV14 and TRBJ2-5, with 9 nucleotides matching TRBD1. The CDR3 spells CASSQTGGGVSQYF. The CDR3 coding sequence is TGTGCCAGCAGCCAGACAGGGGGAGGAGTGTCCCAGTACTTC.